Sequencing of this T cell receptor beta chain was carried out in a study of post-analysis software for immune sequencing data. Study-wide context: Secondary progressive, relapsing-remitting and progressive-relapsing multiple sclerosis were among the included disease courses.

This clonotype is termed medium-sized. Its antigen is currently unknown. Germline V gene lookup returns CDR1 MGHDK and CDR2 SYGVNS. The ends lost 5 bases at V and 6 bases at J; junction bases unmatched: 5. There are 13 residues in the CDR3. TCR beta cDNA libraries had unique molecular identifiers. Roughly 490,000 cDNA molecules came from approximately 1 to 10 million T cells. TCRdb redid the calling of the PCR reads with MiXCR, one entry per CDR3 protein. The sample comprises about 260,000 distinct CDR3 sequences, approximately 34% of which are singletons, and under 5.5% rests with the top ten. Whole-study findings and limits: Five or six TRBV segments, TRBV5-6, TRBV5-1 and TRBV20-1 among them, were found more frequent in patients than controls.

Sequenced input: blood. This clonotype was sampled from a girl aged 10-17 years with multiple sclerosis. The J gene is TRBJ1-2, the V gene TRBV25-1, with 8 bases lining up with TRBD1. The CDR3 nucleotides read TGTGCCAGCAGTCTGACAGGGGCGGATGGCTACACCTTC. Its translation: CASSLTGADGYTF.